Listed below are T cell receptor beta chains from one sample, sequenced in a study of cytotoxic CD8 clonotypes in ibrutinib-treated CLL. Using immunoSEQ multiplex PCR, the repertoire was profiled, and TCRdb retains in-frame clones only, with some absent. The sample holds about 160,000 clones, approximately 77% seen once. The sequencing used PBMCs, collected after 12 months of ibrutinib treatment. The receptors shown here come from a human donor with chronic lymphocytic leukemia. The CDR3 runs from the conserved cysteine through the conserved F or W. Fields, in order: D gene, J gene, V gene, clone size, CDR3 DNA, CDR3 protein. D genes are given only for firm matches. Size is omitted from some rows. Given values are once, few, many or a class for expanded clones.

d_call: TRBD1; j_call: TRBJ1-2; v_call: TRBV28; clone_size: few; cdr3_nt: TGTGCCAGCAGTTTATCCCGGACAGGGCCCATTAACTATGGCTACACCTTC; cdr3_aa: CASSLSRTGPINYGYTF
d_call: -; j_call: TRBJ2-1; v_call: TRBV7-2; clone_size: -; cdr3_nt: TGTGCCAGCAGCCCGTGGGCAGGGAAGGACAATGAGCAGTTCTTC; cdr3_aa: CASSPWAGKDNEQFF
d_call: TRBD2; j_call: TRBJ2-1; v_call: TRBV28; clone_size: -; cdr3_nt: TGTGCCAGCAGTAAACTCAGGGAAGGCGGGAGGGATGAGCAGTTCTTC; cdr3_aa: CASSKLREGGRDEQFF
d_call: TRBD2; j_call: TRBJ2-5; v_call: TRBV6-5; clone_size: -; cdr3_nt: TGTGCCAGCAGTTACGGACTAGCGGGAGCCCAAGAGACCCAGTACTTC; cdr3_aa: CASSYGLAGAQETQYF
d_call: TRBD2; j_call: TRBJ2-1; v_call: TRBV7-2; clone_size: -; cdr3_nt: TGTGCCAGCAGCCTACTAGCGGGGGGGCCCCATGAGCAGTTCTTC; cdr3_aa: CASSLLAGGPHEQFF
d_call: TRBD2; j_call: TRBJ2-5; v_call: TRBV5-1; clone_size: -; cdr3_nt: TGCGCCAGCAGCTGGATGACTAGCGGGGCCCCACGAACCCAGTACTTC; cdr3_aa: CASSWMTSGAPRTQYF
d_call: -; j_call: TRBJ2-1; v_call: TRBV28; clone_size: -; cdr3_nt: TGTGCCAGCAAGGCAACGGGCAATGAGCAGTTCTTC; cdr3_aa: CASKATGNEQFF
d_call: -; j_call: TRBJ2-1; v_call: TRBV28; clone_size: -; cdr3_nt: TGTGCCAGCCGGAGTATGTCGGGGGCGAGCTCCTACAATGAGCAGTTCTTC; cdr3_aa: CASRSMSGASSYNEQFF
d_call: -; j_call: TRBJ2-1; v_call: TRBV15; clone_size: -; cdr3_nt: TGTGCCACCAGCAGAACCAATGAGCAGTTCTTC; cdr3_aa: CATSRTNEQFF
d_call: -; j_call: TRBJ1-4; v_call: TRBV28; clone_size: once; cdr3_nt: TGTGCCAGCAGTTCACCACAAGCAACTAATGAAAAACTGTTTTTT; cdr3_aa: CASSSPQATNEKLFF
d_call: TRBD1; j_call: TRBJ2-5; v_call: TRBV5-6; clone_size: -; cdr3_nt: TGTGCCAGCAGCTTGGAAGTGTTGGACAGGGTAGGTGGAGAGACCCAGTACTTC; cdr3_aa: CASSLEVLDRVGGETQYF
d_call: -; j_call: TRBJ2-3; v_call: TRBV4-2; clone_size: -; cdr3_nt: TGTGCCAGCAGCCAAGTGAAAACAGATACGCAGTATTTT; cdr3_aa: CASSQVKTDTQYF
d_call: TRBD2; j_call: TRBJ2-3; v_call: TRBV27; clone_size: -; cdr3_nt: TGTGCCAGCAGGCGGGAGGGCCTCACAGATACGCAGTATTTT; cdr3_aa: CASRREGLTDTQYF
d_call: TRBD1; j_call: TRBJ1-1; v_call: TRBV9; clone_size: -; cdr3_nt: TGTGCCAGCAGCCCCCGGACAGGGGGCCCTGACACTGAAGCTTTCTTT; cdr3_aa: CASSPRTGGPDTEAFF
d_call: -; j_call: TRBJ2-7; v_call: TRBV4-1; clone_size: -; cdr3_nt: TGCGCCAGCAGCCAAGTCCGGGTCCGTATTGACGAGCAGTACTTC; cdr3_aa: CASSQVRVRIDEQYF
d_call: TRBD2; j_call: TRBJ2-7; v_call: TRBV4-3; clone_size: -; cdr3_nt: TGCGCCAGCAGCCAAGCAAGCGGGGGAATTTACGAGCAGTACTTC; cdr3_aa: CASSQASGGIYEQYF
d_call: -; j_call: TRBJ1-3; v_call: TRBV4-2; clone_size: -; cdr3_nt: TGTGCCAGCAGCCAAGATCGGGGAACTGGAAACACCATATATTTT; cdr3_aa: CASSQDRGTGNTIYF
d_call: -; j_call: TRBJ2-3; v_call: TRBV21-1; clone_size: -; cdr3_nt: TGTGCCAGCAGCAAAGACGGGCCAGATACGCAGTATTTT; cdr3_aa: CASSKDGPDTQYF
d_call: -; j_call: TRBJ1-4; v_call: TRBV18; clone_size: -; cdr3_nt: TGTGCCAGCTCACCACCCAAAGGAGAAAAACTGTTTTTT; cdr3_aa: CASSPPKGEKLFF
d_call: -; j_call: TRBJ1-1; v_call: TRBV7-9; clone_size: few; cdr3_nt: TGTGCCAGCAGCTCTGATCAACCTGAAGCTTTCTTT; cdr3_aa: CASSSDQPEAFF
d_call: -; j_call: TRBJ1-2; v_call: TRBV30; clone_size: -; cdr3_nt: TGTGCCTGGAGCGCTGGGGCAGGGCCGTATGGCTACACCTTC; cdr3_aa: CAWSAGAGPYGYTF
d_call: -; j_call: TRBJ1-2; v_call: TRBV28; clone_size: few; cdr3_nt: TGTGCCAGCCGATATGGGGGGGAGTATGGCTACACCTTC; cdr3_aa: CASRYGGEYGYTF
d_call: -; j_call: TRBJ2-1; v_call: TRBV5-6; clone_size: -; cdr3_nt: TGTGCCAGCACCCCTTGGATAGCCGGGTCACGCAGGAGTGAGCAGTTCTTC; cdr3_aa: CASTPWIAGSRRSEQFF
d_call: TRBD1; j_call: TRBJ1-1; v_call: TRBV7-2; clone_size: -; cdr3_nt: TGTGCCAGCAGCCGAACAGGGGGCGACACTGAAGCTTTCTTT; cdr3_aa: CASSRTGGDTEAFF
d_call: -; j_call: TRBJ2-7; v_call: TRBV5-1; clone_size: -; cdr3_nt: TGCGCCAGCAGCCAGCCCGACGGCTACGAGCAGTACTTC; cdr3_aa: CASSQPDGYEQYF
d_call: TRBD2; j_call: TRBJ2-1; v_call: TRBV5-1; clone_size: -; cdr3_nt: TGCGCCAGCAGCTTGATCCTCGGGGGGTCCTCCTACAATGAGCAGTTCTTC; cdr3_aa: CASSLILGGSSYNEQFF
d_call: TRBD1; j_call: TRBJ2-1; v_call: TRBV9; clone_size: once; cdr3_nt: TGTGCCAGCAGCGTAGGAGGGGGCCGTTCCTACAATGAGCAGTTCTTC; cdr3_aa: CASSVGGGRSYNEQFF
d_call: -; j_call: TRBJ1-5; v_call: TRBV19; clone_size: -; cdr3_nt: TGTGCCAGTAGTATGGACGGAGATCAGCCCCAGCATTTT; cdr3_aa: CASSMDGDQPQHF
d_call: -; j_call: TRBJ2-7; v_call: TRBV2; clone_size: -; cdr3_nt: TGTGCCAGCAGCAAAGTAGGGGCCTACGAGCAGTACTTC; cdr3_aa: CASSKVGAYEQYF
d_call: TRBD1; j_call: TRBJ1-3; v_call: TRBV27; clone_size: -; cdr3_nt: TGTGCCAGCAGTTACAGGGGGCTAGCCGGAAACACCATATATTTT; cdr3_aa: CASSYRGLAGNTIYF
d_call: -; j_call: TRBJ1-5; v_call: TRBV5-1; clone_size: few; cdr3_nt: TGCGCCAGCAGCTCCGGGGAAAGCAATCAGCCCCAGCATTTT; cdr3_aa: CASSSGESNQPQHF
d_call: -; j_call: TRBJ2-7; v_call: TRBV7-9; clone_size: -; cdr3_nt: TGTGCCAGCAGCTTAGAATATGAGCAGTACTTC; cdr3_aa: CASSLEYEQYF
d_call: -; j_call: TRBJ1-1; v_call: TRBV19; clone_size: few; cdr3_nt: TGTGCCAGTAGTAATCGAATAAACACTGAAGCTTTCTTT; cdr3_aa: CASSNRINTEAFF
d_call: TRBD2; j_call: TRBJ2-7; v_call: TRBV30; clone_size: -; cdr3_nt: TGTGCCTGGAGCCTCGGACTAGCGGGGGGGTTCTACGAGCAGTACTTC; cdr3_aa: CAWSLGLAGGFYEQYF
d_call: -; j_call: TRBJ2-3; v_call: TRBV30; clone_size: -; cdr3_nt: TGTGCCCGCCGGGGCACCCGCACAGATACGCAGTATTTT; cdr3_aa: CARRGTRTDTQYF
d_call: TRBD2; j_call: TRBJ2-5; v_call: TRBV27; clone_size: -; cdr3_nt: TGTGCCAGCAGTTTGCTACCGGGGGGGTCTGATACCCAGTACTTC; cdr3_aa: CASSLLPGGSDTQYF
d_call: -; j_call: TRBJ1-4; v_call: TRBV19; clone_size: -; cdr3_nt: TGTGCCAGTAATTTCCGAGATGAAAAACTGTTTTTT; cdr3_aa: CASNFRDEKLFF
d_call: -; j_call: TRBJ1-6; v_call: TRBV19; clone_size: -; cdr3_nt: TGTGCCAGTAGTGTCTCACCGGGACGGAGAGATTCACCCCTCCACTTT; cdr3_aa: CASSVSPGRRDSPLHF
d_call: -; j_call: TRBJ2-2; v_call: TRBV7-2; clone_size: -; cdr3_nt: TGTGCCAGCAGCTTACTCTTTGTCAGGGCGCTAGGGGAGCTGTTTTTT; cdr3_aa: CASSLLFVRALGELFF
d_call: -; j_call: TRBJ1-3; v_call: TRBV15; clone_size: -; cdr3_nt: TGTGCCACCAGCAGAGACCAGGGCGCCACCATATATTTT; cdr3_aa: CATSRDQGATIYF